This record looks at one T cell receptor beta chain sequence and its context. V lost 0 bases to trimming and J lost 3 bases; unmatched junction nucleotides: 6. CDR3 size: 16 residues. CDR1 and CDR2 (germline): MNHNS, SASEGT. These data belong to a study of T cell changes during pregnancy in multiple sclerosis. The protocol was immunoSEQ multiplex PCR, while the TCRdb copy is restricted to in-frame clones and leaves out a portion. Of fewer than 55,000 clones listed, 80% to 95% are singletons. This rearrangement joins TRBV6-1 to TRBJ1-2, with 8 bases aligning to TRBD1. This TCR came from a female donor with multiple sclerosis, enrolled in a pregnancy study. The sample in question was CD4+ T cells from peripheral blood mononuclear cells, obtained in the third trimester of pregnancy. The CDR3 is CASSEAYGQGHYGYTF. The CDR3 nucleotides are TGTGCCAGCAGTGAAGCCTACGGACAGGGCCACTATGGCTACACCTTC.